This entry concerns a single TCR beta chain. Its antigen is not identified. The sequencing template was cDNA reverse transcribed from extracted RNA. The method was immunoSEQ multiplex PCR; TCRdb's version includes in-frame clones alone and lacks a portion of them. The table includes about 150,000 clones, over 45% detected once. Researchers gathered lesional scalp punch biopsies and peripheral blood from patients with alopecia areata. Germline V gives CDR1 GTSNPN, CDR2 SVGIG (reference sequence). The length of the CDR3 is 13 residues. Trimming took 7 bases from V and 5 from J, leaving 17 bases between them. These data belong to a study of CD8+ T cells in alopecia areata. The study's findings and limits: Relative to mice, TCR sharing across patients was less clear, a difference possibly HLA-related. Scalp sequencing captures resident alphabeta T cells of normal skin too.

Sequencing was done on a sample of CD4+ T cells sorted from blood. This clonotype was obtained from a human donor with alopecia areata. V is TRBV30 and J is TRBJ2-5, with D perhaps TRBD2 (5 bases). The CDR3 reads CASQRVSGETQYF. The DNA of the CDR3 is TGTGCCTCCCAACGGGTCTCGGGGGAGACCCAGTACTTC.